This T cell receptor beta chain comes out of a study of cytomegalovirus exposure and HLA in healthy donors. Notes on the study in general: In an earlier analysis, about 87% or about 30%: the productive usage of most TCR beta V segments.

Vbeta (60) and Jbeta (13) primers were used in the PCR. Assay: immunoSEQ multiplex PCR; the TCRdb copy retains only in-frame clones and omits some. Of around 100,000 clones detected, 55% to 65% appear once; the ten largest clones hold less than 4.5%. The germline CDR1 and CDR2 sequences are SGHTA and FQGTGA. Germline trimming cut 1 base from V and 10 bases from J; bases unmatched to any gene: 8. CDR3 length equals 14 residues. This clone was seen just once. Its target is not known. This receptor was identified in a man aged 25-45 years in good health and CMV-seropositive. This chain links TRBV7-3 with TRBJ1-1; TRBD1 matches 8 bases. Sequencing was carried out using PBMCs. DNA of the CDR3: TGTGCCAGCAGCTTAATAGGACAGGGAGATGCAGCTTTCTTT. As protein: CASSLIGQGDAAFF.